This T cell receptor (beta chain) was recovered during a study of post-analysis software for immune sequencing data. Study-level background: Multiple sclerosis in the patients followed relapsing-remitting, secondary progressive and progressive-relapsing courses.

Findings and limits, study-wide: Those with multiple sclerosis, the patient group, showed significantly lower normalized Chao1 diversity than controls. Samples from a shared batch, those prepared together, strongly co-clustered by F measure.

The TCR beta cDNA libraries carried unique molecular identifiers. When about 1 to 11 million T cells were used, they gave 500,000 or so cDNA molecules. MiXCR was run by TCRdb on the PCR reads, yielding one entry per CDR3 protein. The sample has about 400,000 distinct CDR3 sequences, around 33% seen once. Worth noting for this clonotype: Its target is unknown.

The TCR comes from a girl between 10 and 17 years old with multiple sclerosis. Sample: blood.

The CDR3 reads CASSHVANSLPSGANVLTF. The DNA for the CDR3 is TGTGCCAGCAGCCATGTGGCCAACAGTCTCCCCTCTGGGGCCAACGTCCTGACTTTC. The chain joins TRBV3-1 to TRBJ2-6, with D uncertain. CDR3 length: 19 residues. V was clipped by 3 bases and J by 0 bases, with 18 bases between them. Germline CDR1 and CDR2: LGHDT and YNNKEL (reference sequence).